This entry describes one T cell receptor (beta chain). Its antigen is unknown. TCR beta libraries were prepared from cDNA with unique molecular identifiers. Via MiXCR, TCRdb re-called the PCR reads, giving one row per CDR3 protein. The sample shows hundreds of thousands of distinct CDR3 sequences, roughly 30% of them seen only once. CDR3 length equals 15 residues. Between the trimmed V and J ends, which lost 3 bases and 4 bases, there was a span of 18 bases. The V gene's germline CDR1 is DFQATT and CDR2 SNEGSKA (reference sequence). The source of the sample is a study of post-analysis software for immune sequencing data. Points from the study as a whole: The five TRBV segments detected at higher frequency in patients than in controls included TRBV5-6, TRBV5-1 and TRBV20-1.

The sequence came from a girl between 10 and 17 years old with multiple sclerosis. The sample was blood. The chain joins TRBV20-1 to TRBJ1-2, with D hard to call. CDR3 DNA: TGCAGTGCTAGTTCCTGGGAGGGAGGCACCTATGGCTACACCTTC. This sequence encodes CSASSWEGGTYGYTF.